The 27 T cell receptor beta chains below all came from one sample that was sequenced in a study of STAT5B mutations in CD4+ large granular lymphocyte leukemia. Clones were sequenced by immunoSEQ multiplex PCR, and TCRdb holds only the in-frame ones, with some missing. The sample records approximately 27,000 clones, under 90% being singletons. Sequencing was done on a sample of CD4+ T cells from blood buffy coats. The source of these receptors is a human donor in good health.

This CDR3 reads CASSPLPGDIQYF. CDR3 DNA: TGTGCCAGCTCACCGCTCCCCGGGGACATTCAGTACTTC. This chain joins TRBV18 and TRBJ2-4, with D possibly TRBD2 on 5 matching bases. The V end was cut by 3 bases, the J end by 8 bases, with 11 bases between. CDR1 and CDR2 from the germline V gene are KGHSH and LQKENI. The length of the CDR3 is 13 residues.

The chain links TRBV5-1 to TRBJ1-4; possibly TRBD1 for D (6 bases). This CDR3 is built from 15 residues. The V gene's germline CDR1 is SGHRS and CDR2 YFSETQ. Deletions cut 4 bases from V and 3 bases from J, with 13 bases between. The CDR3 protein is CASSSTGLSNEKLFF. CDR3 in DNA: TGCGCCAGCAGCAGTACAGGGCTATCTAATGAAAAACTGTTTTTT.

The chain has TRBV30 and TRBJ2-3, with TRBD1 identical over 8 bases. V trimming: 2 bases; J trimming: 4 bases; junction bases outside the gene matches: 8. From germline, CDR1 is GTSNPN and CDR2 SVGIG (reference sequence). The CDR3 sequence is 15 residues long. The DNA for the CDR3 is TGTGCCTGGAGTCGAAAACAGGGGGATCCAGATACGCAGTATTTT. Amino acids: CAWSRKQGDPDTQYF.

The chain has TRBV6-5 and TRBJ2-7; D unclear. The V gene lost 5 bases and the J gene lost 6 bases, with 11 bases spanning the gap. Germline V gene data show CDR1 as MNHEY and CDR2 as SVGAGI. The CDR3 runs to 12 residues. This CDR3 reads CASSPPYAEQYV. The CDR3, as DNA: TGTGCCAGCAGTCCCCCATACGCCGAGCAGTACGTC.

CDR3 amino acids: CAWSVGLAGNEQFF. CDR3 coding DNA: TGTGCCTGGAGTGTTGGACTAGCGGGCAATGAGCAGTTCTTC. This sequence joins TRBV30 and TRBJ2-1, with 11 nucleotides matching TRBD2. The CDR3 covers 14 residues. With 0 bases clipped from V and 6 bases from J, the junction kept 1 base outside the gene matches. Germline values: CDR1 GTSNPN, CDR2 SVGIG (reference sequence).

The J gene is TRBJ2-5, the V gene TRBV19, with 14 bases that match TRBD2. Germline-derived CDR1 and CDR2 are LNHDA and SQIVND (reference sequence). CDR3 size: 17 residues. The ends lost 9 bases at V and 1 base at J; junction bases unmatched: 10. The CDR3 loop is CASRPGTSGGPQETQYF. The CDR3 DNA reads TGTGCCAGCCGTCCCGGGACTAGCGGGGGACCCCAAGAGACCCAGTACTTC. Together with reference TRBV19 and TRBJ2-5, the CDR3 gives the full variable domain: DGGITQSPKYLFRKEGQNVTLSCEQNLNHDAMYWYRQDPGQGLRLIYYSQIVNDFQKGDIAEGYSVSREKKESFPLTVTSAQKNPTAFYLCASRPGTSGGPQETQYFGPGTRLLVL.

The V and J genes are TRBV6-5 and TRBJ2-3; D not certain. The CDR3 has 14 amino acids. V was shortened by 6 bases and J by 5 bases, with 15 bases between the two germline ends. Germline V gives CDR1 MNHEY, CDR2 SVGAGI. CDR3 region: CASSYRRPQDTQYF. CDR3 sequence (DNA): TGTGCCAGCAGCTACCGGAGACCTCAAGATACGCAGTATTTT.

J is TRBJ2-2 and V is TRBV28; a possible D gene is TRBD2 (6 bases). The germline V gene encodes CDR1 MDHEN and CDR2 SYDVKM. This CDR3 contains 15 residues. The ends were cut back, 8 bases at V and 3 bases at J, with 16 bases in the middle. CDR3 DNA: TGTGCCAGCGTTCGACTTCGGGAGCACACCGGGGAGCTGTTTTTT. As protein: CASVRLREHTGELFF.

Details on this clone: Different DNA sequences within this sample yield the same CDR3. The chain has TRBV7-2 and TRBJ2-7; D might be TRBD2 (5 bases). In germline, CDR1 is SGHTA, CDR2 FQGNSA. V lost 2 bases and J lost 0, with 14 bases in between. This CDR3 has 16 amino acids. This chain's CDR3 is CASSLRGSLSSYEQYF. The CDR3 DNA reads TGTGCCAGCAGCTTACGCGGGTCGCTCAGCTCCTACGAGCAGTACTTC.

The rearrangement joins TRBV7-2 to TRBJ2-3; TRBD2 aligns across 7 bases. The V gene end was trimmed by 1 base and the J gene end by 0 bases; junction bases not matched to a gene: 10. This CDR3 region has 18 residues. CDR1 is SGHTA, CDR2 FQGNSA, per germline. CDR3 loop: CASSLVKGAGSSTDTQYF. CDR3 nucleotide sequence: TGTGCCAGCAGCTTAGTGAAGGGAGCGGGGAGCAGCACAGATACGCAGTATTTT. Together with reference TRBV7-2 and TRBJ2-3, the CDR3 gives the full variable domain: GAGVSQSPSNKVTEKGKDVELRCDPISGHTALYWYRQSLGQGLEFLIYFQGNSAPDKSGLPSDRFSAERTGGSVSTLTIQRTQQEDSAVYLCASSLVKGAGSSTDTQYFGPGTRLTVL.

The chain is built from TRBV2 and TRBJ2-1; the match to TRBD2 covers 8 bases. V trimming: 5 bases; J trimming: 10 bases; junction bases outside the gene matches: 13. The CDR3 totals 15 residues. Germline lookup yields CDR1 SNHLY and CDR2 FYNNEI. CDR3 DNA sequence: TGTGCCAGCAGTCTGAGCGGGGGCCGGTTTCAAGAGCAGTTCTTC. Its protein product is CASSLSGGRFQEQFF.

V and J are TRBV28 and TRBJ1-2, with D unclear. Trimming took off 5 bases at V and 0 bases at J, with 4 bases between the two ends. CDR1 MDHEN and CDR2 SYDVKM come from the germline V gene. The CDR3 has 12 amino acids. The CDR3 DNA is TGTGCCAGCAGTAGTTCTAACTATGGCTACACCTTC. Translation: CASSSSNYGYTF.

The DNA for the CDR3 is TGTGCCAGCAGTTTGGGCAGGGCGGACTACGAGCAGTACTTC. Its protein is CASSLGRADYEQYF. The chain couples TRBV11-3 to TRBJ2-7; D is perhaps TRBD1 (5 bases). CDR1 is SGHNT and CDR2 is YENEEA in the germline V gene. Trimming cost V 6 bases and J 3 bases, with 15 bases left between them. This CDR3 contains 14 residues.

The chain recombines TRBV7-4 with TRBJ2-3, with D perhaps being TRBD1 or TRBD2 (5 bases each). V was clipped by 1 base and J by 1 base, with 9 bases between them. Germline V CDR1 and CDR2: SGHVT, SQSDAQ. The CDR3 consists of 15 residues. The CDR3 here is CASSLDEGRTDTQYF. As DNA, the CDR3 is TGTGCCAGCAGCTTAGATGAGGGACGCACAGATACGCAGTATTTT.

The DNA for the CDR3 is TGTGCCAGTAGTCCCCAGGACAGGGTCTACAATGAGCAGTTCTTC. It encodes CASSPQDRVYNEQFF. The V and J genes are TRBV19 and TRBJ2-1; 8 nucleotides line up with TRBD1. Losses at the gene ends were 5 bases for V and 3 bases for J; bases not matched to a gene: 6. The CDR3 loop spans 15 amino acids. Germline CDR1 and CDR2: LNHDA and SQIVND (reference sequence).

This clone was seen just once. V and J are TRBV11-2 and TRBJ1-2; D call uncertain. V was pared by 7 bases and J by 3 bases, with 18 bases between. There are 15 residues in the CDR3. Looked up from germline, CDR1 is SGHAT and CDR2 is FQNNGV. The CDR3 DNA is TGTGCCAGCACCCTAGGTTGGACGGATGACTATGGCTACACCTTC. Amino acid sequence: CASTLGWTDDYGYTF.

This chain links TRBV7-8 with TRBJ1-3; D not resolved. Trimming pared 1 base from V and 3 bases from J, leaving 10 bases between. The length of the CDR3 is 15 residues. Germline V CDR1 and CDR2: SGHVS, FQNEAQ. CDR3 coding DNA: TGTGCCAGCAGCTTAGTGTGGGGTAGTGGAAACACCATATATTTT. Amino acids: CASSLVWGSGNTIYF.

The rearrangement uses TRBV5-1 and TRBJ2-1; 15 bases are shared with TRBD2. Germline values: CDR1 SGHRS, CDR2 YFSETQ. The ends lost 4 bases at V and 8 bases at J; junction bases unmatched: 4. The CDR3 is made up of 15 amino acids. DNA for the CDR3: TGCGCCAGCAGCCCGGGACTAGCGGGAGGCTATGAGCAGTTCTTC. This translates into CASSPGLAGGYEQFF.

J is TRBJ2-1 and V is TRBV9; the D gene could be TRBD1 or TRBD2 (5 bases each). This CDR3 comprises 12 residues. Trimming removed 3 bases from V and 12 bases from J, with 13 bases in between. The germline gives CDR1 SGDLS, CDR2 YYNGEE. The CDR3, as DNA: TGTGCCAGCAGCGGCAGGGTTGGAGGGCAGTTCTTC. This codes for CASSGRVGGQFF.

This clone turned up a few times. The J gene is TRBJ2-2, the V gene TRBV7-9; 14 nucleotides agree with TRBD2. The ends lost 6 bases at V and 7 bases at J; junction bases unmatched: 16. Germline CDR1 is SEHNR and CDR2 is FQNEAQ (reference sequence). The CDR3 contains 19 residues. The CDR3 here is CASSFRDRGTSGRNGELFF. The DNA for the CDR3 is TGTGCCAGCAGTTTCCGGGACAGAGGGACTAGCGGGAGAAACGGGGAGCTGTTTTTT.

This clone has only a few counts. The CDR3 DNA reads as TGTGCCAGCAGTTTAAGGGGACAAGAGACCCAGTACTTC. Protein sequence: CASSLRGQETQYF. The chain links TRBV28 to TRBJ2-5; maybe TRBD1 (5 bases). The CDR3 has 13 residues. Germline V CDR1 and CDR2: MDHEN, SYDVKM. The ends were cut back, 2 bases at V and 2 bases at J, with 6 bases in the middle. Full variable domain (remainder filled in from reference TRBV28 and TRBJ2-5): DVKVTQSSRYLVKRTGEKVFLECVQDMDHENMFWYRQDPGLGLRLIYFSYDVKMKEKGDIPEGYSVSREKKERFSLILESASTNQTSMYLCASSLRGQETQYFGPGTRLLVL.

The chain is built from TRBV18 and TRBJ1-1; D is possibly TRBD1 (5 bases). CDR1 is KGHSH and CDR2 is LQKENI in the germline V gene. V lost 3 bases and J 2 bases, leaving 13 bases between the germline ends. This CDR3 has 15 amino acids. Here the CDR3 DNA reads TGTGCCAGCTCACCCTCCGGGACGGTAAACACTGAAGCTTTCTTT. It codes for CASSPSGTVNTEAFF.

This clone was detected once. The chain uses TRBV6-5 and TRBJ1-4; the D gene is possibly TRBD1 (6 bases). The V gene lost 4 bases and the J gene lost 8 bases, with 8 bases spanning the gap. The CDR3 has 12 amino acids. The germline gives CDR1 MNHEY, CDR2 SVGAGI. CDR3 sequence (DNA): TGTGCCAGCAGTTCGGGACAAGAAAAACTGTTTTTT. This translates into CASSSGQEKLFF.

This sequence joins TRBV4-2 and TRBJ2-3; 9 bases map to TRBD2. Per the germline V gene, CDR1 is LGHNA and CDR2 is YNFKEQ. Losses at the gene ends were 4 bases for V and 6 bases for J; bases not matched to a gene: 8. The CDR3 spans 15 residues. The CDR3 protein is CASSLPREGLDTQYF. The CDR3 nucleotides read TGTGCCAGCAGCCTTCCGCGGGAGGGCCTTGATACGCAGTATTTT.

The gene calls are TRBV5-4 and TRBJ2-1; D is uncertain. The CDR3 runs to 13 residues. Germline V CDR1 and CDR2: SGHNT, YYREEE (reference sequence). Deletions cut 0 bases from V and 4 bases from J, with 5 bases between. The CDR3 sequence: CASSLVGYNEQFF. CDR3 bases: TGTGCCAGCAGCTTGGTCGGGTACAATGAGCAGTTCTTC.

The rearrangement links TRBV19 to TRBJ2-4; either TRBD1 or TRBD2 may fit D (5 bases each). The CDR3 consists of 15 residues. Trimming removed 5 bases at V and 1 base at J, with 12 bases between. Germline assignment: CDR1 LNHDA and CDR2 SQIVND (reference sequence). This chain's CDR3 is CASSAGARAKNIQYF. The CDR3 DNA is TGTGCCAGTAGTGCCGGGGCGCGGGCCAAAAACATTCAGTACTTC.

The gene calls are TRBV18 and TRBJ2-7; D unclear. Trimming left V 2 bases short and J 6 bases short, with 11 bases between. The germline V gene has CDR1 KGHSH and CDR2 LQKENI. The CDR3 is 13 amino acids. The CDR3 nucleotides are TGTGCCAGCTCACCAAGGATCACGTCCGAGCAGTACTTC. It encodes CASSPRITSEQYF.